The T cell receptor (beta chain) under discussion was sequenced for a study of T cells in Graves' hyperthyroidism and ophthalmopathy. RNA transcripts served as the template for amplifying TCR beta CDR3 regions. The study used the HTBI primer set for a first-round RT-PCR of the TCR CDR3. TCRdb re-derived calls from the multiplex PCR reads in MiXCR, one entry per CDR3 protein. The table has 450,000 to 500,000 distinct CDR3 sequences, under 25% seen once. This clonotype was detected ten times or more. The specimen was blood. This receptor was taken from a woman in her seventies with Graves' ophthalmopathy.

This CDR3 reads CASSLDTGAAFF. In DNA, the CDR3 is TGTGCCAGCAGCTTAGACACAGGGGCAGCTTTCTTT. This chain joins TRBV7-8 and TRBJ1-1, with 7 nucleotides matching TRBD1. V dropped 1 base and J dropped 10; count of bases not matched to a gene: 3. Germline V gives CDR1 SGHVS, CDR2 FQNEAQ. This CDR3 spans 12 amino acids.